This T cell receptor (beta chain) appears in the sequencing data of a study of PD-1 blockade in classical Hodgkin lymphoma. CDR1 is SGHTA and CDR2 is FQGNSA in the germline V gene. The CDR3 is 16 amino acids. Trimming took 6 bases from V and 4 from J; bases not matched to a gene: 13. Libraries were prepared by immunoSEQ multiplex PCR; TCRdb keeps only in-frame clonotypes and omits some of them. The table shows more than 30,000 clones, with 77% occurring only once. Time point of the sample: cycle 4 day 1 (C4D1), after about 6 weeks of nivolumab. The patients all showed relapse after autologous stem cell transplantation, while their brentuximab vedotin exposure varied.

Source: peripheral blood mononuclear cells (PBMCs), taken before the fourth cycle of nivolumab. The TCR comes from a human donor with classical Hodgkin lymphoma. V and J are TRBV7-2 and TRBJ2-7, with 9 bases fitting TRBD2. CDR3 sequence (DNA): TGTGCCAGCAGACCGAAAAGCGGGGGGACCCTATACGAGCAGTACTTC. Its protein is CASRPKSGGTLYEQYF. Complete variable domain (other parts from reference TRBV7-2 and TRBJ2-7): GAGVSQSPSNKVTEKGKDVELRCDPISGHTALYWYRQSLGQGLEFLIYFQGNSAPDKSGLPSDRFSAERTGGSVSTLTIQRTQQEDSAVYLCASRPKSGGTLYEQYFGPGTRLTVT.